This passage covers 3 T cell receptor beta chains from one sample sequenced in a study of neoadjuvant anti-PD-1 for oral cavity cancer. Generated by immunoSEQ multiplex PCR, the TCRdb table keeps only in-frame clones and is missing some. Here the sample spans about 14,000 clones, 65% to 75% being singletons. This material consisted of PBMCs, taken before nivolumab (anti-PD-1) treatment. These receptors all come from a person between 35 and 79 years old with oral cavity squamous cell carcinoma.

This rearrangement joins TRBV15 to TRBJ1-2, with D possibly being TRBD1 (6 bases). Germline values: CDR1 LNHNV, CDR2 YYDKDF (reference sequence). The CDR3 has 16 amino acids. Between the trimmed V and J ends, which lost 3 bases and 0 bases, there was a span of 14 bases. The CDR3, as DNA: TGTGCCACCAGCAGTTACCGGGACACTACTAACTATGGCTACACCTTC. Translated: CATSSYRDTTNYGYTF.

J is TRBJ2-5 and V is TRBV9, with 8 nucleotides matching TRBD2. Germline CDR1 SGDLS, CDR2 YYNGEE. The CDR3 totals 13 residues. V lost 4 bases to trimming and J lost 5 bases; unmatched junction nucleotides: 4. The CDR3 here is CASSIRGGETQYF. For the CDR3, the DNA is TGTGCCAGCAGCATTCGGGGGGGTGAGACCCAGTACTTC.

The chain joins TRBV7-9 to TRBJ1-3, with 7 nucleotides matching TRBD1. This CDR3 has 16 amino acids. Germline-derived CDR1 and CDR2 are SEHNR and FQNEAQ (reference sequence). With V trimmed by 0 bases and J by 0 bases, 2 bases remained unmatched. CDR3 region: CASSLAGTDSGNTIYF. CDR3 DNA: TGTGCCAGCAGCTTAGCTGGGACAGACTCTGGAAACACCATATATTTT.